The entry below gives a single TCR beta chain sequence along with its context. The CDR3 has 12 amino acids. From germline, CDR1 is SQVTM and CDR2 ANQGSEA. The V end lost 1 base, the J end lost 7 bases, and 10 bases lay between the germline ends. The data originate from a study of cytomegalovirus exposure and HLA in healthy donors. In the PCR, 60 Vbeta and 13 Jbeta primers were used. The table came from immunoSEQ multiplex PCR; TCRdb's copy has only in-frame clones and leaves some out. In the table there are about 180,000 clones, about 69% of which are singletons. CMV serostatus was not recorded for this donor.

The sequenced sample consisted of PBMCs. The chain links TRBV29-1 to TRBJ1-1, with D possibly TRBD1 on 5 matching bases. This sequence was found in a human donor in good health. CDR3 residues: CSVEGGDGEAFF. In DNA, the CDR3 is TGCAGCGTTGAAGGGGGGGACGGTGAAGCTTTCTTT.